Listed below are T cell receptor beta chains from one sample, sequenced in a study of CD8 T cells in ankylosing spondylitis. Each CDR3 protein gets one entry after TCRdb re-called the 5' RACE reads with MiXCR. The table shows approximately 220,000 distinct CDR3 sequences, with roughly 24% occurring only once. Sequencing was performed on blood, either unsorted or a sorted T cell fraction (not recorded which). The receptors originated from a male donor with ankylosing spondylitis or in good health (not recorded which). Each CDR3 is given with its conserved first and last residue. The D gene is left open where the match is weak. Size is stated for part of the rows, as once, few or many counts, or as a class when the clone is expanded.

few	TRBV12-3/TRBV12-4	TRBJ1-5	NA	TGTGCCAGCGTTCGGGCCTTAGGGGATCAGCCCCAGCATTTT	CASVRALGDQPQHF
many	TRBV4-1	TRBJ2-3	NA	TGCGCCAGCAGCGGAATTTTAAAACCAGATACGCAGTATTTT	CASSGILKPDTQYF
many	TRBV5-1	TRBJ2-2	NA	TGCGCCAGCAGCCCTACGGACAGGAACACCGGGGAGCTGTTTTTT	CASSPTDRNTGELFF
NA	TRBV20-1	TRBJ2-2	NA	TGCAGTGCTAGACCCTCCCTGGGACCACCCGACACCGGGGAGCTGTTTTTT	CSARPSLGPPDTGELFF
many	TRBV20-1	TRBJ2-7	NA	TGCAGTGCTAGAGTGGACCACGAGCAGTACTTC	CSARVDHEQYF
NA	TRBV6-1	TRBJ2-3	NA	TGTGCCAGCAGCCGGCTAGCGGCCACAGGGGCAGATACGCAGTATTTT	CASSRLAATGADTQYF
once	TRBV20-1	TRBJ2-7	NA	TGCAGTGCTGGACGTAGGCTGGACGAGCAGTACTTC	CSAGRRLDEQYF
NA	TRBV27	TRBJ2-3	NA	TGTGCCAGCAGTTTCTACAGCCGTAAACCAGATACGCAGTATTTT	CASSFYSRKPDTQYF
NA	TRBV10-3	TRBJ2-1	TRBD2	TGTGCCATCAGTGATACTAGCGGGAGGGAGAATGAGCAGTTCTTC	CAISDTSGRENEQFF
few	TRBV20-1	TRBJ2-5	TRBD1	TGCAGTGCCGGGACAGGGAGGACCCAGTACTTC	CSAGTGRTQYF
many	TRBV5-1	TRBJ2-3	TRBD2	TGCGCCAGCAGCCGCAGTAGCGGGGCGGGCACAGATACGCAGTATTTT	CASSRSSGAGTDTQYF
many	TRBV20-1	TRBJ2-7	NA	TGCAGTGCTAGAGATGGGGTTGGCCACGAGCAGTACTTC	CSARDGVGHEQYF
NA	TRBV6-1	TRBJ2-7	NA	TGTGCCAGCAATCTCGGCGCTCCTTCCTACGAGCAGTACTTC	CASNLGAPSYEQYF
many	TRBV6-2/TRBV6-3	TRBJ2-1	TRBD2	TGTGCCAGCAGACTACCCGGGAGCGGGAGGCAGTTCTTC	CASRLPGSGRQFF
many	TRBV20-1	TRBJ2-5	TRBD1	TGCAGTGCTAGAAAACAGGGGGCAGCGATGGAGACCCAGTACTTC	CSARKQGAAMETQYF
NA	TRBV9	TRBJ1-3	TRBD1	TGTGCCAGCTCTTCTGCGGGACAGAATTCCGACACCATATATTTT	CASSSAGQNSDTIYF
few	TRBV7-2	TRBJ2-7	NA	TGTGCCAGCAGCCCCACCCACAGGGATTCCTACGAGCAGTACTTC	CASSPTHRDSYEQYF
many	TRBV5-1	TRBJ2-5	TRBD2	TGCGCCAGCAGCCGGGGGAGGGAGTCGAAGCAAGAGACCCAGTACTTC	CASSRGRESKQETQYF
many	TRBV5-6	TRBJ1-1	NA	TGTGCCAGCAGCTTGGTTTTGGGCACTGAAGCTTTCTTT	CASSLVLGTEAFF
many	TRBV28	TRBJ2-2	TRBD1	TGTGCCGGACGAACACGGACAGGGCCGTCCGGGGAGCTGTTTTTT	CAGRTRTGPSGELFF
NA	TRBV6-5	TRBJ1-5	NA	TGTGCCAGCAGTTATGGGGAACAGGGAAGCAATCAGCCCCAGCATTTT	CASSYGEQGSNQPQHF
NA	TRBV6-5	TRBJ2-7	NA	TGTGCCAGCAGTCGTAACTACGAGCAGTACTTC	CASSRNYEQYF
NA	TRBV20-1	TRBJ1-2	NA	TGCAGTGCCTACGCGGGGAGAAAGAACTATGGCTACACCTTC	CSAYAGRKNYGYTF
NA	TRBV12-3/TRBV12-4	TRBJ2-1	NA	TGTGCCAGCAGTTTTCGCGAGCGGTCGGATGAGCAGTTCTTC	CASSFRERSDEQFF
NA	TRBV20-1	TRBJ2-5	TRBD2	TGCAGTGCTAGAGGGGCGGGAGTAGAGACCCAGTACTTC	CSARGAGVETQYF
NA	TRBV5-1	TRBJ2-7	NA	TGCGCCAGCAGCGCCTGGGACACCGGCCGGCGATTGCAGTACTTC	CASSAWDTGRRLQYF
many	TRBV6-5	TRBJ2-5	NA	TGTGCCAGCAGTTACGGCTCGGCGATTGGGGAGACCCAGTACTTC	CASSYGSAIGETQYF
few	TRBV25-1	TRBJ2-3	TRBD2	TGTGCCAGCAGGAATAGCGGGAGTGGGACAGATACGCAGTATTTT	CASRNSGSGTDTQYF
NA	TRBV20-1	TRBJ1-4	NA	TGCAGTGCCCATGGAGGGTGGAATGAAAAACTGTTTTTT	CSAHGGWNEKLFF
many	TRBV10-3	TRBJ2-1	NA	TGTGCCATCAGTACCGGGCCGGGACAAGACAATGAGCAGTTCTTC	CAISTGPGQDNEQFF
few	TRBV29-1	TRBJ1-2	NA	TGCAGCGCCAGGCGAGGGGCAGCTAACTATGGCTACACCTTC	CSARRGAANYGYTF
NA	TRBV29-1	TRBJ2-1	TRBD1	TGCAGCGTCAGCCCGCTTCAGGGGGCTGGCGAGCAGTTCTTC	CSVSPLQGAGEQFF
few	TRBV6-1	TRBJ1-4	TRBD1	TGTGCCAGCAGCTCACAGGGGCCTAATGAAAAACTGTTTTTT	CASSSQGPNEKLFF
NA	TRBV6-1	TRBJ2-5	NA	TGTGCCAGCAGTCGAAGACTAGGCGGCGAGACCCAGTACTTC	CASSRRLGGETQYF
NA	TRBV6-5	TRBJ1-2	NA	TGTGCCAGCAGTTTGTGGGCTTCGTATGGCTACACCTTC	CASSLWASYGYTF
NA	TRBV12-3/TRBV12-4	TRBJ2-5	TRBD1	TGTGCCAGCAGTTTTGACAGGGGTTCCCAAGAGACCCAGTACTTC	CASSFDRGSQETQYF
NA	TRBV7-2	TRBJ2-5	NA	TGTGCCAGCAGCTTAGCGAGGCATGAGGGAGAGACCCAGTACTTC	CASSLARHEGETQYF
NA	TRBV7-8	TRBJ1-5	NA	TGTGCCAGCAGCTTAGATGGCAGGGCCGGTCAGCCCCAGCATTTT	CASSLDGRAGQPQHF
many	TRBV29-1	TRBJ2-2	NA	TGCAGCGTTGCTGCAGACACCGGGGAGCTGTTTTTT	CSVAADTGELFF
NA	TRBV29-1	TRBJ2-5	NA	TGCAGCGTTGCTCGTAGGCAGGGCCCCCAAGAGACCCAGTACTTC	CSVARRQGPQETQYF
NA	TRBV29-1	TRBJ1-1	NA	TGCAGCACCCCCGGGCAGGGATCTGAAGCTTTCTTT	CSTPGQGSEAFF
NA	TRBV29-1	TRBJ2-1	TRBD2	TGCAGCGTTTCTGGCGGGAGAGCTAATGAGCAGTTCTTC	CSVSGGRANEQFF
NA	TRBV29-1	TRBJ2-7	NA	TGCAGCGTTGCACCGGCAGACAGCCAAGCCTACGAGCAGTACTTC	CSVAPADSQAYEQYF
NA	TRBV2	TRBJ2-5	TRBD2	TGTGCCAGCAGACGACTAGCGGAAGAGACCCAGTACTTC	CASRRLAEETQYF
NA	TRBV20-1	TRBJ2-1	TRBD2	TGCAGTGCTAGAGATAGGGCTAGCGGTAATGAGCAGTTCTTC	CSARDRASGNEQFF
NA	TRBV20-1	TRBJ2-5	TRBD2	TGCAGTGCACCGGGACTAGCGGGAGTGGGGCAAGAGACCCAGTACTTC	CSAPGLAGVGQETQYF
NA	TRBV7-2	TRBJ2-3	NA	TGTGCCAGCAGCCGGAGGGGGGAAAGCACAGATACGCAGTATTTT	CASSRRGESTDTQYF
NA	TRBV12-3/TRBV12-4	TRBJ1-5	TRBD1	TGTGCCAGCAGTTTCGGGCAGGGGGACAATCAGCCCCAGCATTTT	CASSFGQGDNQPQHF
NA	TRBV15	TRBJ2-3	NA	TGTGCCACCAGCTCAGGGATCGGCACAGATACGCAGTATTTT	CATSSGIGTDTQYF
many	TRBV5-4	TRBJ2-5	TRBD2	TGTGCCAGCAGCACCGATGGCGGGAGGGAGGGGGAGACCCAGTACTTC	CASSTDGGREGETQYF
NA	TRBV27	TRBJ1-1	TRBD1	TGTGCCAGCGGCCGGGACAGGGTTAACACTGAAGCTTTCTTT	CASGRDRVNTEAFF
NA	TRBV10-3	TRBJ2-1	NA	TGTGCCATCAGCGGGGTACTCAGCGACAATGAGCAGTTCTTC	CAISGVLSDNEQFF
many	TRBV9	TRBJ2-2	NA	TGTGCCAGCAGCGTAGCCGACGTAGGCACCGGGGAGCTGTTTTTT	CASSVADVGTGELFF
many	TRBV6-1	TRBJ1-5	NA	TGTGCCAGCAGCTCCGGGAGGGGATACCAGCCCCAGCATTTT	CASSSGRGYQPQHF
NA	TRBV29-1	TRBJ2-3	TRBD2	TGCAGCGTTCTTACTAGCGGGAGGAGGGATACGCAGTATTTT	CSVLTSGRRDTQYF
many	TRBV20-1	TRBJ1-4	NA	TGCAGTGCTAGTCAGGGGCTTGGTGAAAAACTGTTTTTT	CSASQGLGEKLFF